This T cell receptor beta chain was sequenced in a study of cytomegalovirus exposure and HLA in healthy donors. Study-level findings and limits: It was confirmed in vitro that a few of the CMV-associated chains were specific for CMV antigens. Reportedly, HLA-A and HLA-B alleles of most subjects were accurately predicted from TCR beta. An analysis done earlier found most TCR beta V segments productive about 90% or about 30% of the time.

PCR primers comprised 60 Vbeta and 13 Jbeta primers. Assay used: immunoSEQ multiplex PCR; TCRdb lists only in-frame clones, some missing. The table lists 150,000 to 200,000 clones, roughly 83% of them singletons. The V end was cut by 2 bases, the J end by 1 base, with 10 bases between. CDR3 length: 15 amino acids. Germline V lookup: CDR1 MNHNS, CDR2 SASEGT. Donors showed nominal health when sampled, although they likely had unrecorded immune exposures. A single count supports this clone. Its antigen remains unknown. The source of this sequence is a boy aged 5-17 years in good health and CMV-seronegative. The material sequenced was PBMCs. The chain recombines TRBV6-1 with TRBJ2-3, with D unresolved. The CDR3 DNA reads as TGTGCCAGCAGTGAACCCGTGCGTGGCACAGATACGCAGTATTTT. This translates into CASSEPVRGTDTQYF.